These 32 T cell receptor beta chains were sequenced from one sample in a study of blood T cells in healthy people across ages. Primers used in a second PCR of about 7 to 11 cycles were a sample-barcoded 5' primer and a J-beta primer mix. TCRdb ran MiXCR on the 5' RACE reads and lists one entry per CDR3 protein. The sample consists of around 1.5 million distinct CDR3 sequences, approximately 59% of them appearing once. What was sequenced was blood. These receptors originate from a man younger than 30 in good health.

This chain connects TRBV4-2 to TRBJ2-1, with D possibly TRBD1 on 6 matching bases. This CDR3 has 13 residues. Trimming cost V 3 bases and J 7 bases, with 10 bases left between them. Germline V lookup: CDR1 LGHNA, CDR2 YNFKEQ. Here the CDR3 reads CASSQYRENEQFF. In DNA, the CDR3 is TGTGCCAGCAGCCAGTACAGGGAGAATGAGCAGTTCTTC.

The chain carries TRBV5-1 and TRBJ2-6; D not certain. Germline CDR1 SGHRS, CDR2 YFSETQ. Deletions cut 0 bases from V and 9 bases from J, with 7 bases between. The CDR3 consists of 13 residues. This chain's CDR3 is CASSLEGINVLTF. As DNA, the CDR3 is TGCGCCAGCAGCTTGGAAGGGATCAACGTCCTGACTTTC.

The genes are TRBV9 and TRBJ2-4; D call uncertain. The DNA end is more similar to TRBJ2-5, so the J call may be wrong. This CDR3 is built from 14 residues. Germline values: CDR1 SGDLS, CDR2 YYNGEE. The CDR3 DNA reads as TGTGCCAGCAGCGTAGGAACAGCCGATAAGACCCAGTACTTC. It translates to CASSVGTADKTQYF.

The chain is built from TRBV7-2 and TRBJ2-1, with D uncertain. Germline-derived CDR1 and CDR2 are SGHTA and FQGNSA. With 2 bases removed from V and 4 bases from J, the gap between germline ends came to 21 bases. The CDR3 covers 18 residues. CDR3: CASSLRGRGGTPYNEQFF. In nucleotides, the CDR3 is TGTGCCAGCAGCTTAAGAGGTCGTGGCGGAACGCCGTACAATGAGCAGTTCTTC.

This clonotype was seen more than once but under ten times. V usage is TRBV10-3 and J usage is TRBJ2-1; D is possibly TRBD1 (6 bases). The CDR3 runs 15 residues. The V gene's germline CDR1 is ENHRY and CDR2 SYGVKD. The V end was cut by 2 bases, the J end by 8 bases, with 16 bases between. In DNA, the CDR3 is TGTGCCATCAGTGAGGAGACCGGGACAATAGATGAGCAGTTCTTC. This encodes CAISEETGTIDEQFF.

V gene TRBV20-1 combines with J gene TRBJ1-6; 7 bases are shared with TRBD1. Germline CDR1 reads DFQATT; CDR2 reads SNEGSKA (reference sequence). J was trimmed by 0 bases and V by 6 bases; bases with no gene match: 11. The CDR3 totals 17 residues. The chain's CDR3 is CSAQGELRSSYNSPLHF. The CDR3 nucleotides are TGCAGTGCCCAGGGGGAACTTCGAAGCTCCTATAATTCACCCCTCCACTTT.

The rearrangement links TRBV5-1 to TRBJ2-7; tentatively, D is TRBD2 (5 bases). The germline V gene encodes CDR1 SGHRS and CDR2 YFSETQ. Deletions cut 4 bases from V and 3 bases from J, with 11 bases between. The CDR3 has 13 amino acids. CDR3 amino acids: CASSPTDYYEQYF. CDR3 nucleotides: TGCGCCAGCAGCCCTACTGACTACTACGAGCAGTACTTC.

As to this clonotype: Mismatch with germline at one junction end may stem from a read error. The chain employs TRBV5-1 and TRBJ2-2; TRBD1 matches 8 bases. The germline V gene encodes CDR1 SGHRS and CDR2 YFSETQ. The CDR3 has 16 amino acids. CDR3 nucleotide sequence: TGCGCCAGCAGCGGCAGGGGGCGAACGAACACCAGGGAGCTGTTTTTT. Amino acids: CASSGRGRTNTRELFF.

The chain joins TRBV20-1 to TRBJ2-7; D remains unclear. Trimming shortened V by 3 bases and J by 7 bases, and 7 bases separated the two germline ends. This CDR3 contains 10 residues. Germline V gene sequence: CDR1 DFQATT, CDR2 SNEGSKA (reference sequence). The CDR3 here is CSASTFEQYF. In nucleotides, the CDR3 is TGCAGTGCTAGTACTTTTGAGCAGTACTTC.

This sequence joins TRBV6-5 and TRBJ2-3; a possible D gene is TRBD1 (5 bases). The CDR3 has 15 residues. V dropped 7 bases and J dropped 4 bases, with 18 bases sitting between them. Per the germline V gene, CDR1 is MNHEY and CDR2 is SVGAGI. CDR3: CASTDPRVGADTQYF. The CDR3 nucleotides are TGTGCCAGCACAGACCCCAGGGTTGGGGCAGATACGCAGTATTTT.

This sequence joins TRBV20-1 and TRBJ2-1, with D unresolved. CDR1 DFQATT and CDR2 SNEGSKA come from the germline V gene (reference sequence). The CDR3 has 16 amino acids. The ends were cut back, 0 bases at V and 0 bases at J, with 12 bases in the middle. The CDR3 is CSARDGRPTSYNEQFF. In nucleotides, the CDR3 is TGCAGTGCTAGAGATGGCAGGCCGACCTCCTACAATGAGCAGTTCTTC.

This clonotype has just a few counts. The V gene is TRBV11-2, the J gene TRBJ2-1, with 9 bases aligning to TRBD2. CDR3 size: 16 residues. J gave up 7 bases and V 4 bases, and 11 bases lay outside the gene matches. CDR1 SGHAT and CDR2 FQNNGV come from the germline V gene. This CDR3 reads CASSSLAGVRTNEQFF. The CDR3 bases are TGTGCCAGCAGCTCCTTAGCGGGAGTCCGAACAAATGAGCAGTTCTTC. Full variable domain (missing parts from reference TRBV11-2 and TRBJ2-1): EAGVAQSPRYKIIEKRQSVAFWCNPISGHATLYWYQQILGQGPKLLIQFQNNGVVDDSQLPKDRFSAERLKGVDSTLKIQPAKLEDSAVYLCASSSLAGVRTNEQFFGPGTRLTVL.

The rearrangement joins TRBV7-8 to TRBJ2-4; TRBD2 is a possible D gene (5 bases). The CDR3 totals 13 residues. Germline V gene lookup returns CDR1 SGHVS and CDR2 FQNEAQ. Trimming removed 8 bases from V and 7 bases from J, with 15 bases in between. The CDR3 DNA is TGTGCCAGCGGGAGCCTTGGCTATAACATTCAGTACTTC. The encoded protein is CASGSLGYNIQYF.

About this clonotype itself: An end of the junction does not agree with germline; a read error may underlie this. V gene TRBV7-2 combines with J gene TRBJ2-3; D perhaps matches TRBD1 (5 bases). Germline loops: CDR1 SGHTA, CDR2 FQGNSA. This CDR3 is 13 amino acids long. The CDR3 reads CASSSLPTGTQYF. CDR3 DNA sequence: TGTGCCAGCAGCTCCCTCCCCACAGGTACGCAGTATTTT.

This clonotype was counted only a few times. This rearrangement joins TRBV7-9 to TRBJ2-1; D gene ambiguous. CDR1 is SEHNR, CDR2 FQNEAQ, per germline (reference sequence). Trimming removed 10 bases at V and 2 bases at J, with 6 bases between. This CDR3 has 11 amino acids. In DNA, the CDR3 is TGTGCCACTCGCCCCTACAATGAGCAGTTCTTC. Translating gives CATRPYNEQFF.

The J gene is TRBJ1-1, the V gene TRBV11-2, with 7 nucleotides matching TRBD1. The CDR3 sequence is 13 residues long. Germline V gene lookup returns CDR1 SGHAT and CDR2 FQNNGV. V lost 7 bases and J lost 7; bases outside the gene matches: 9. CDR3 sequence reads: CASTPYRGIEAFF. The CDR3 bases are TGTGCCAGCACCCCGTACAGGGGCATTGAAGCTTTCTTT.

The chain joins TRBV5-1 to TRBJ2-1, with a possible D match to TRBD1 (6 bases). The CDR3 is 18 amino acids. V lost 4 bases and J 1 base, leaving 21 bases between the germline ends. Germline loops: CDR1 SGHRS, CDR2 YFSETQ. CDR3 nucleotide sequence: TGCGCCAGCAGCGATGGAGACCGCAGGGGCTTGTCCTACAATGAGCAGTTCTTC. This sequence encodes CASSDGDRRGLSYNEQFF. The full variable domain, rest sourced from reference TRBV5-1 and TRBJ2-1, is KAGVTQTPRYLIKTRGQQVTLSCSPISGHRSVSWYQQTPGQGLQFLFEYFSETQRNKGNFPGRFSGRQFSNSRSEMNVSTLELGDSALYLCASSDGDRRGLSYNEQFFGPGTRLTVL.

V and J are TRBV4-3 and TRBJ1-5; the D is unclear. The CDR3 consists of 16 residues. V was cut by 3 bases and J by 2 bases, with 14 bases left in between. Per germline, CDR1 LGHNA and CDR2 YSLEER. The CDR3 DNA follows: TGCGCCAGCAGCCAGGAATATCCTTCGGGCAATCAGCCCCAGCATTTT. Its protein is CASSQEYPSGNQPQHF.

This clonotype was seen a few times. This chain connects TRBV29-1 to TRBJ1-1, with D possibly matching TRBD1 (5 bases). The V gene lost 6 bases and the J gene lost 4 bases, with 9 bases spanning the gap. This CDR3 spans 11 amino acids. Germline CDR1 is SQVTM and CDR2 is ANQGSEA. DNA of the CDR3: TGCAGCGTAAGTCAGGGCACTGAAGCTTTCTTT. Protein product: CSVSQGTEAFF.

This chain links TRBV5-1 with TRBJ2-3; a possible D gene is TRBD2 (6 bases). The V gene's germline CDR1 is SGHRS and CDR2 YFSETQ. The CDR3 covers 16 residues. V lost 4 bases, J lost 3 bases, and 18 bases lay in between. In nucleotides, the CDR3 is TGCGCCAGCAGCAAAACACTAGCCATGGAAACAGATACGCAGTATTTT. It codes for CASSKTLAMETDTQYF.

This chain joins TRBV27 and TRBJ2-1, with D tentatively TRBD2 (5 bases). V dropped 7 bases and J dropped 4 bases, with 11 bases sitting between them. Germline CDR1 MNHEY, CDR2 SMNVEV (reference sequence). This CDR3 has 13 amino acids. CDR3 sequence: CASTWAGYNEQFF. CDR3 coding DNA: TGTGCCAGCACATGGGCGGGTTACAATGAGCAGTTCTTC.

J is TRBJ2-5 and V is TRBV9; no firm D call. Trimming took 1 base from V and 3 from J, leaving 10 bases between them. The CDR3 extends over 14 amino acids. The germline V gene encodes CDR1 SGDLS and CDR2 YYNGEE. Written as DNA, the CDR3 is TGTGCCAGCAGCGTAATGGCTCTGAAAGAGACCCAGTACTTC. Residues: CASSVMALKETQYF.

In its sample, this clonotype was seen a few times. The chain has TRBV13 and TRBJ2-1; D remains ambiguous. Germline CDR1 is PRHDT and CDR2 is FYEKMQ (reference sequence). The CDR3 loop spans 14 amino acids. Trimming cost V 4 bases and J 7 bases, with 14 bases left between them. In DNA form, the CDR3 reads TGTGCCAGCAGCTCCCGGACGTTAGGAAATGAGCAGTTCTTC. Encoded protein: CASSSRTLGNEQFF.

This clonotype appeared a few times. An end of the junction does not agree with germline; a read error may underlie this. This chain joins TRBV7-2 and TRBJ2-5; TRBD2 is a possible D gene (6 bases). This CDR3 is 16 amino acids long. Germline lookup yields CDR1 SGHTA and CDR2 FQGNSA. The CDR3 nucleotides are TGTGCCAGCAGCTTAATGTCTAGCGTGGGGCAAGAGACCCAGTACTTT. Its translation: CASSLMSSVGQETQYF.

This clonotype was detected only a few times. The rearrangement uses TRBV4-3 and TRBJ2-3; tentatively, D is TRBD2 (5 bases). Germline V CDR1 and CDR2: LGHNA, YSLEER. CDR3 length: 14 residues. V lost 3 bases and J 5 bases, leaving 12 bases between the germline ends. The CDR3 region is CASSHGVGGDTQYF. The CDR3 DNA reads TGCGCCAGCAGCCATGGAGTAGGAGGAGATACGCAGTATTTT.

V usage is TRBV11-2 and J usage is TRBJ2-1; 8 bases map to TRBD1. With V trimmed by 6 bases and J by 4 bases, 2 bases remained unmatched. CDR1 and CDR2 (germline): SGHAT, FQNNGV. The CDR3 runs 13 residues. CDR3 DNA: TGTGCCAGCAGACAGGGGGGATACAATGAGCAGTTCTTC. Protein sequence: CASRQGGYNEQFF.

This clonotype was seen a few times. This chain uses TRBV9 with TRBJ2-3, with D possibly matching TRBD1 (5 bases). Trimming took 0 bases from V and 0 from J, leaving 8 bases between them. Germline-derived CDR1 and CDR2 are SGDLS and YYNGEE. The CDR3 runs 15 residues. CDR3 in DNA: TGTGCCAGCAGCGTAGGGGCAGGGAGCACAGATACGCAGTATTTT. Protein sequence: CASSVGAGSTDTQYF.

This clonotype was seen only a few times. The chain has TRBV29-1 and TRBJ2-1; unclear D gene. Germline V gene sequence: CDR1 SQVTM, CDR2 ANQGSEA. The ends were cut back, 8 bases at V and 9 bases at J, with 17 bases in the middle. The CDR3 extends over 12 amino acids. CDR3 in amino acids: CSIRAIGVEQFF. The CDR3 DNA reads as TGCAGCATTCGTGCTATTGGGGTTGAGCAGTTCTTC.

The chain joins TRBV10-3 to TRBJ2-1; perhaps TRBD1 as D (5 bases). This CDR3 has 15 residues. In germline, CDR1 is ENHRY, CDR2 SYGVKD. V was cut by 8 bases and J by 4 bases, with 18 bases left in between. The CDR3 nucleotides read TGTGCCATCTCCCAGCCTACAGGACCTTACAATGAGCAGTTCTTC. This encodes CAISQPTGPYNEQFF.

In its sample, this clonotype was seen a few times. The chain is built from TRBV25-1 and TRBJ2-7; 14 nucleotides agree with TRBD2. After removal of 5 bases from V and 5 bases from J, the junction contained 8 bases not matched to a gene. This CDR3 spans 16 amino acids. Per germline, CDR1 MGHDK and CDR2 SYGVNS. Here the CDR3 reads CASSPRGLAGVNEQYF. CDR3 sequence (DNA): TGTGCCAGCAGTCCTCGGGGACTAGCGGGGGTAAACGAGCAGTACTTC.

Remarks on this clonotype: Germline and junction disagree at one end, which may indicate a read error. The chain links TRBV5-1 to TRBJ2-3; D possibly uses TRBD1 or TRBD2 (5 bases each). The CDR3 runs 13 residues. CDR1 and CDR2 (germline): SGHRS, YFSETQ. The DNA for the CDR3 is TGCGCCAGCAGCTGGGCCCGGGGCGATATGCAGTATTTT. Encoded protein: CASSWARGDMQYF.

This clonotype was counted between two and nine times. The J gene is TRBJ2-2, the V gene TRBV12-3 or TRBV12-4; a possible D gene is TRBD1 (6 bases). Trimming took 5 bases from V and 7 from J, leaving 14 bases between them. The CDR3 sequence is 14 residues long. CDR3 sequence: CASSGQYEIGELFF. CDR3 in DNA: TGTGCCAGCAGTGGACAGTATGAAATCGGGGAGCTGTTTTTT.